This section outlines one TCR beta chain sequence together with its context. There is no known antigen for this receptor. No per-base quality is available; no much larger clone lies one base away. The CDR3, from cysteine to phenylalanine, totals 13 residues. The read is trimmed to its CDR3 DNA, 39 bases read in frame from base 1. As encoded in the germline V gene, CDR1 is SGHRS while CDR2 is YFSETQ. The V and J ends are trimmed by 4 bases and 1 base, leaving 7 bases between them. The method was the immunoSEQ multiplex PCR assay. The multiplex PCR relied on a mix of 60 forward primers for TCR Vbeta segments and 13 reverse primers for TCR Jbeta segments. The CDR3 region of rearranged TCR beta genes was amplified from genomic DNA by a multiplex PCR assay. The amplified TCR beta libraries were sequenced on the Illumina HiSeq System as 87-base-pair reads. Under the source paper's analysis protocol: In a later analysis, some 80 million unique TCR beta chains were counted across the approximately 620 repertoires, and roughly 11 million of these chains were shared by at least two donors. A nearest-neighbor algorithm error-corrected the raw reads and collapsed the reads into unique sequences, merging closely related sequences to remove PCR and sequencing errors. V, D and J gene segments were assigned by aligning CDR3 sequences to IMGT reference sequences. Each retained sequence needed at least a six-nucleotide match to both a V gene segment and a J gene segment. A rearrangement was called productive if the CDR3 had no stop codons and remained in frame with V and J, and every other rearrangement was called non-productive. CDR3 was defined by IMGT convention, running from the second conserved V-encoded cysteine to the conserved J-encoded phenylalanine. The earlier analysis of about 590 of the donors excluded sequences that lacked an unambiguous match to a single V gene segment. An earlier analysis of a few hundred of the donors classified V segments as functional when productive rearrangements were above 56.7% and as segregating when the standard deviation between donors was above 5%. A statistical classification framework was built to diagnose cytomegalovirus status from the catalog of TCR beta chain sequences. In a later analysis, TCR nucleotide sequences were compared against IMGT/GENE-DB human TR gene sequences so that V and J genes could be assigned. In a later analysis, CDR3 sequences and most-parsimonious VDJ recombination scenarios were assigned using the TCRdist pipeline. In a later analysis, each TCR beta chain was defined by its CDR3 amino acid sequence together with its V-gene family, and reads lacking a unique V-gene family were excluded. A later analysis removed 592 highly shared, low-generation-probability nucleotide sequences to deal with suspected cross-contamination and a sequencing artifact. In a later analysis, a clonal expansion index was calculated for each public chain from normalized within-repertoire ranks of inferred template counts. Generation probabilities in a later analysis came from a VDJ recombination model fitted to out-of-frame rearrangements, and those results were checked against IGoR. In a later analysis, TCR-TCR, TCR-HLA and TCR-CMV co-occurrence was scored with hypergeometric tests, and a repertoire-size bias correction was applied to TCR pairs. In a later analysis, false discovery rates were estimated by permuting HLA or CMV assignments 20 times. A later analysis grouped co-occurring TCRs with DBSCAN, adding TCRdist sequence similarity when clustering within HLA-allele-positive subsets. Repertoires with fewer than 30,000 or more than 120,000 public chains were left out of co-occurrence clustering, as were a handful of repertoires with anomalous nucleotide sharing. TCRdb holds this immuneACCESS table with in-frame rearrangements only. Some clones are missing; in checked studies, unresolved V genes explain under half, and the rest has no known cause. That table is the source of V, J and clone size, and D and trimming were worked out from the DNA. A total of 90,000 to 150,000 clones appear in this sample, 75% to 90% of them only once. Clones ranked in the top ten supply 0.24% of the sample.

These data originate in a study of cytomegalovirus exposure and HLA in healthy donors (dated 2017 in TCRdb). Regarding the study in general: In an earlier analysis of around 540 of the donors, approximately 260 Gb of sequence data and 90 million to 130 million unique TCR beta sequences from roughly 180 million T cells were reported. An early release covering about 600 HLA-typed donors comprised about 300 gigabases of sequencing data and around 80 million unique TCR sequences. Of the 300 to 500 genotyped donors, roughly 76% were placed in the genetic ancestry cluster associated with self-reported Caucasian donors. The aim of the study was to test whether cataloging public T cell receptors could identify signatures of past pathogen exposure. The study used immunosequencing to profile the T cell repertoires of approximately 640 subjects and linked those repertoires to cytomegalovirus serostatus. Along with the approximately 650-subject first cohort, a separate validation cohort of over a hundred different subjects was used. To predict cytomegalovirus infection status, the study brought together high-throughput TCR immunosequencing, statistical association of individual TCRs with disease status, and machine learning. A later analysis re-analyzed previously published TCR beta repertoires from roughly 690 donors and added high-resolution HLA genotyping to study TCR occurrence patterns. The later analysis used no new phenotypic data to find candidate immune exposures, relying instead on TCR beta sequences and their occurrence across donors. An earlier analysis of several hundred of the donors applied high-throughput TCR beta sequencing to assess whether each TCR beta V gene segment acted as functional or pseudogenic. Donor age, sex, ethnicity and CMV serostatus were compiled alongside the repertoire data. A later genetic analysis took genome-wide SNP genotypes for about three fifths of the 666 donors and used that subset as a discovery cohort. All discovery cohort repertoires had been generated using a single sequencing platform. Class I and class II HLA loci were covered by the typing at four-digit resolution. Typing coverage varied by locus: roughly 629-640 donors for A, B, C, DRB1 and DQB1; under 550 for DQA1; approximately 610 for DPA1; 450 to 480 for DPB1. A few DR-DQ haplotypes were treated as single units for association and clustering because of strong linkage in the cohort. Among almost 400 genotyped donors of the cohort, an average of approximately 230,000 unique TCR beta nucleotide sequences were sequenced per donor, roughly 20% of them non-productive. Study-wide conclusions, independent of this receptor: According to the authors, the approach could potentially be generalized to other disease states and immunological phenotypes. A total of fewer than 200 TCR beta chains were listed by the study as associated with cytomegalovirus. Most CMV-associated TCR beta chains appeared to be HLA-restricted in a later analysis, and the HLA associations seemed to be driven largely by CMV exposure. A further reported finding was that TCR beta sequences accurately predicted the HLA-A and HLA-B alleles for most subjects in the first cohort. In vitro tests confirmed that a few of the cytomegalovirus-associated TCR beta chains recognize cytomegalovirus antigens. In a later genetic analysis, fewer N-insertions in productive TCRs were reported among donors in an Asian-associated ancestry cluster than the approximately 670-donor mean. Roughly 15 rarely observed V segments, including chromosome 9 orphons, were excluded from the earlier analysis of some 590 of the donors because counts were too low. A cluster of highly shared sequence variants was judged likely to represent a technical artifact of the sequencing pipeline. Some IMGT-functional V segments, including TRBV6-2 and TRBV6-3, could not be told apart with the 87-base-pair reads, so those segments were excluded. A later genetic analysis associated a missense DCLRE1C variant with V-gene and J-gene trimming of TCR beta chains, and an independent cohort replicated the association. In a later analysis, more than 15,000 TCR beta sequences were associated with specific HLA alleles at a false discovery rate of 0.05. According to a later analysis, TCR association rates differed among HLA loci, with DRB1 alleles showing the most associated TCRs and HLA-C alleles showing the fewest. Because some donors lacked HLA typing at each locus, the association tests relied only on the typed subset. When HLA alleles, especially DR and DQ, strongly co-occurred, TCR associations were difficult to assign to individual alleles. Presence/absence analyses assumed roughly uniform sequencing depth across donors, an assumption that may not hold. In an earlier analysis of about 550 of the donors, most TCR beta V segments were observed in productive rearrangements about 87% or about 30% of the time, broadly matching IMGT annotations. A later analysis found that HLA-associated TCR beta chains were more clonally expanded and had lower generation probabilities than equally common non-associated chains. The classifier was reported to diagnose cytomegalovirus status with high specificity and sensitivity in both the original cohort and the validation cohort. In a later analysis, several top co-occurrence clusters were reported to appear linked to parvovirus B19, influenza, CMV and Epstein-Barr virus. Most TCR sequences were seen in very few donors, while some public TCRs were found in many individuals. For the cohort, immune exposure information was limited to CMV serostatus. Linkage disequilibrium might explain the correlated functional status among segregating V segments, but an unknown experimental factor could not be ruled out. Only TCR beta chains were sequenced in this cohort, and the absence of alpha or paired-chain data limited detectable features.

The cohort comprised 550 to 700 healthy bone marrow donors. At the time of sampling, all cohort members were nominally healthy, though unrecorded immune exposures were likely present. The donor tested CMV seronegative, placing the donor among the roughly 340 seronegative members of the cohort. Every donor gave a peripheral blood sample, and the peripheral blood mononuclear cells from that sample were used for TCR beta sequencing. Genomic DNA was extracted from the blood cell samples with the Qiagen DNeasy Blood Extraction Kit. Sequencing used PBMCs. The sequence links TRBV5-1 to TRBJ2-3; the D segment cannot be called with confidence. This receptor was identified in a man aged 45-65 years in good health and CMV-seronegative. At the DNA level, the sequence is TGCGCCAGCAGCCCTGAGGGCACAGATACGCAGTATTTT. This encodes CASSPEGTDTQYF.